The 10 T cell receptor beta chains given below trace back to one sample, sequenced in a study of vaccination and CD4 T cells after COVID-19. Once obtained from cultured CD4+ T cells, the DNA was sequenced using the Oncomine TCR Beta short-read assay. Each CDR3 protein is one row after TCRdb ran MiXCR on the PCR reads. The profile shows 10,000 to 11,000 distinct CDR3 sequences, about 26% of them singletons. These TCRs are of unknown antigen specificity. Treatment in this sample: roughly 11-day PBMC culture with coronavirus spike peptide pools or control peptides (ViraFEST assay). This specimen was CD4+ T cells from blood, cultured in vitro, taken after SARS-CoV-2 vaccination. The receptors shown here come from a human donor who had recovered from COVID-19.

The chain carries TRBV6-1 and TRBJ2-3, with TRBD2 matching 12 bases. Germline CDR1 reads MNHNS; CDR2 reads SASEGT. The CDR3 is made up of 18 amino acids. V dropped 3 bases and J dropped 2; count of bases not matched to a gene: 9. The CDR3, as DNA: TGTGCCAGCAGTGATCTAGCGGGAGGGCCTCATATCACAGATACGCAGTATTTT. Protein product: CASSDLAGGPHITDTQYF.

The chain recombines TRBV25-1 with TRBJ2-7; D is perhaps TRBD2 (5 bases). The CDR3 loop spans 13 amino acids. Germline assignment: CDR1 MGHDK and CDR2 SYGVNS. Trimming stripped 3 bases from V and 4 bases from J, with 10 bases between. Here the CDR3 reads CASSEREWYEQYF. CDR3 DNA: TGTGCCAGCAGTGAGAGGGAGTGGTACGAGCAGTACTTC.

This chain joins TRBV6-5 and TRBJ2-1; 9 nucleotides align to TRBD1. CDR1 MNHEY and CDR2 SVGAGI come from the germline V gene. After removal of 2 bases from V and 7 bases from J, the junction contained 3 bases not matched to a gene. The CDR3 length is 14 residues. CDR3 residues: CASSYRDRENEQFF. The CDR3 nucleotides read TGTGCCAGCAGTTACCGGGACAGGGAGAATGAGCAGTTCTTC.

This clonotype was observed a handful of times. V is TRBV20-1 and J is TRBJ1-1; 12 bases match TRBD1. Trimming at V came to 3 bases and at J to 7 bases, leaving 6 bases not matched to a gene. From germline, CDR1 is DFQATT and CDR2 SNEGSKA (reference sequence). The CDR3 extends over 14 amino acids. The CDR3 DNA reads TGCAGTGCTAGGACCGGGACAGGGGGCGATGAAGCTTTCTTT. This encodes CSARTGTGGDEAFF.

A few counts support this clonotype. CDR3 amino acids: CASTLTTGSYEQYF. CDR3 DNA sequence: TGTGCCAGCACACTAACAACAGGGAGCTACGAGCAGTACTTC. The V call is TRBV7-8, the J call TRBJ2-7; D might be TRBD1 (6 bases). This CDR3 is built from 14 residues. Germline V gene lookup returns CDR1 SGHVS and CDR2 FQNEAQ. V shed 7 bases and J shed 3 bases, with 16 bases lying between them.

This clonotype rates as medium-sized (0.01 to 0.1%). This chain joins TRBV20-1 and TRBJ2-5, with a tentative D call TRBD2 (7 bases). This CDR3 contains 15 residues. Trimming removed 3 bases from V and 2 bases from J, with 16 bases in between. Germline-derived CDR1 and CDR2 are DFQATT and SNEGSKA (reference sequence). The DNA of the CDR3 is TGCAGTGCTAGTCAAGGGGGGGGTTGGCAAGAGACCCAGTACTTC. As protein: CSASQGGGWQETQYF.

This clonotype occurred a few times. The CDR3 region has the DNA TGCAGTGCTAGAGATAGCACTAGCGGGGTGAGTGAGCAGTTCTTC. Its translation is CSARDSTSGVSEQFF. The rearrangement uses TRBV20-1 and TRBJ2-1; 10 bases map to TRBD2. The length of the CDR3 is 15 residues. V was pared by 0 bases and J by 9 bases, with 8 bases of the junction left unmatched. Germline CDR1 reads DFQATT; CDR2 reads SNEGSKA (reference sequence).

By sample share, this clonotype is medium-sized. This chain links TRBV20-1 with TRBJ1-6, with D perhaps TRBD1 (6 bases). Trimming left V 5 bases short and J 10 bases short, with 24 bases between. This CDR3 has 16 amino acids. Looked up from germline, CDR1 is DFQATT and CDR2 is SNEGSKA (reference sequence). This CDR3 is CSAGGGTLRGGSPLHF. CDR3 in DNA: TGCAGTGCTGGGGGCGGTACCCTCAGGGGAGGGTCACCCCTCCACTTT.

The J gene is TRBJ1-6, the V gene TRBV4-1; D is perhaps TRBD1 (6 bases). From germline, CDR1 is MGHRA and CDR2 YSYEKL. CDR3 length: 17 amino acids. The V end lost 1 base, the J end lost 9 bases, and 19 bases lay between the germline ends. The CDR3 sequence: CASSQGPSDRRGSPLHF. Written as DNA, the CDR3 is TGCGCCAGCAGCCAAGGCCCCTCCGACAGGAGGGGTTCACCCCTCCACTTT.

This clonotype was seen a few times. The chain joins TRBV28 to TRBJ2-1; D possibly corresponds to TRBD2 (6 bases). Trimming removed 4 bases at V and 4 bases at J, with 11 bases between. Germline CDR1 MDHEN, CDR2 SYDVKM. CDR3 length equals 14 residues. For the CDR3, the DNA is TGTGCCAGCAGTTCGGACTACTTTTACAATGAGCAGTTCTTC. Translation gives CASSSDYFYNEQFF.